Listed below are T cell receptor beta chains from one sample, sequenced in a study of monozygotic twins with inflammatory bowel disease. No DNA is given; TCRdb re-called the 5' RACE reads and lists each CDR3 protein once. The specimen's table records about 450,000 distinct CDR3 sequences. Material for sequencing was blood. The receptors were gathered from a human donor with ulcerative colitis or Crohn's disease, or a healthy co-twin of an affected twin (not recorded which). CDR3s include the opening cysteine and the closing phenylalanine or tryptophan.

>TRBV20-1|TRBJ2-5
CSARDSGRASETQYF
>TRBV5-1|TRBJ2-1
CASRSQVASSYNEQFF
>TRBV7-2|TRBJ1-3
CASTRDGPLHF
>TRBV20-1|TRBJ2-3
CSASDRAGDTQYF
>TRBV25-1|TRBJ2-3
CASLGDWDTQYF
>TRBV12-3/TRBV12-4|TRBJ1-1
CASSLRNRVNTEAFF
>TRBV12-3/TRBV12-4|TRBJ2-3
CASRMTGGTDTQYF
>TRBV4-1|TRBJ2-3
CASSQAAPAGEIDTQYF
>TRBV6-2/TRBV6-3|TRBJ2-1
CASRGHTHYNEQFF
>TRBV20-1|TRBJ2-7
CSARGTGTSGRQQYF
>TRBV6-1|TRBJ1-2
CASTLNRGYPYGYTF
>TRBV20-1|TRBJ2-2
CSASHRGNTGELFF
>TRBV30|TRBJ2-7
CAWSRGTSYEQYF
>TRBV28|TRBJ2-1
CASTPLRRVNEQFF
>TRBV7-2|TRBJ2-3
CASSPQSNRGVDTQYF
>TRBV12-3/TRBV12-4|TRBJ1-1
CASTRGKNTEAFF
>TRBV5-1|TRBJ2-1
CASSPVGGYSYNEQFF
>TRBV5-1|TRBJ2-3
CASRSGGQLGADTQYF
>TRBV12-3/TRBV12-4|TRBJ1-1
CASGAGLNTEAFF